Shown below are 11 T cell receptor beta chains from a single sample sequenced in a study of CD8 T cells in ankylosing spondylitis. TCRdb called the 5' RACE reads again in MiXCR, with one record for every CDR3 protein. The sample records about 210,000 distinct CDR3 sequences, approximately 7.6% being singletons. Sequenced sample: blood, either unsorted or a sorted T cell fraction (not recorded which). These receptors were taken from a female donor with ankylosing spondylitis or in good health (not recorded which).

This clonotype appeared many times. The genes are TRBV7-2 and TRBJ2-1; 9 bases are shared with TRBD2. The CDR3 is 16 residues long. The V segment lost 4 bases and the J segment 7 bases; nucleotides outside the gene matches: 11. Germline lookup yields CDR1 SGHTA and CDR2 FQGNSA. The chain's CDR3 is CASSWGWREGSNEQFF. Written as DNA, the CDR3 is TGTGCCAGCAGCTGGGGGTGGCGGGAGGGATCTAATGAGCAGTTCTTC.

V is TRBV6-1 and J is TRBJ1-2; maybe TRBD1 (5 bases). The CDR3 runs to 14 residues. CDR1 and CDR2 (germline): MNHNS, SASEGT. The ends were cut back, 8 bases at V and 4 bases at J, with 17 bases in the middle. The CDR3 spells CASGAAGPIYGYTF. The CDR3 nucleotides read TGTGCCAGCGGGGCGGCAGGCCCTATCTATGGCTACACCTTC.

This clonotype was counted at least ten times. The CDR3: CSARVWTGGYEQYF. Here the CDR3 DNA reads TGCAGTGCTAGAGTGTGGACAGGGGGCTACGAGCAGTACTTC. The chain has TRBV20-1 and TRBJ2-7, with TRBD1 identical over 10 bases. CDR3 length equals 14 residues. The germline V gene has CDR1 DFQATT and CDR2 SNEGSKA (reference sequence). Trimming at V came to 1 base and at J to 3 bases, leaving 3 bases not matched to a gene.

This clonotype was seen a few times. The chain links TRBV5-1 to TRBJ2-7; D is perhaps TRBD2 (5 bases). The V end lost 0 bases, the J end lost 3 bases, and 10 bases lay between the germline ends. Germline V gives CDR1 SGHRS, CDR2 YFSETQ. This CDR3 is 14 amino acids long. For the CDR3, the DNA is TGCGCCAGCAGCTTGGGACTACCGAACTACGAGCAGTACTTC. Its translation: CASSLGLPNYEQYF.

This clonotype was detected many times. The V and J genes are TRBV20-1 and TRBJ2-7, with 11 bases aligning to TRBD1. This CDR3 is built from 12 residues. V shed 5 bases, J shed 6 bases, and the junction held 3 bases outside the gene matches. The germline CDR1 and CDR2 sequences are DFQATT and SNEGSKA (reference sequence). CDR3 in DNA: TGCAGTGCTGGGACAGGGGGGAGCGAGCAGTACTTC. Translated, it gives CSAGTGGSEQYF.

This clonotype was found many times. The chain carries TRBV20-1 and TRBJ2-5; D gene uncertain. Trimming took off 5 bases at V and 2 bases at J, with 9 bases between the two ends. Looked up from germline, CDR1 is DFQATT and CDR2 is SNEGSKA (reference sequence). The CDR3 runs 12 residues. The CDR3 region has the DNA TGCAGTGCTCTGCAAGTTCAAGAGACCCAGTACTTC. This encodes CSALQVQETQYF.

This clonotype was found many times. This chain joins TRBV29-1 and TRBJ2-7, with a possible D match to TRBD1 (5 bases). CDR1 is SQVTM and CDR2 is ANQGSEA in the germline V gene. This CDR3 has 12 residues. V lost 4 bases to trimming and J lost 2 bases, with 9 bases between them. DNA for the CDR3: TGCAGCGTTGCTAGGGGCACCTACGAGCAGTACTTC. Its translation is CSVARGTYEQYF.

This clonotype was observed at least ten times. The chain couples TRBV6-1 to TRBJ1-3, with 7 bases that match TRBD1. This CDR3 has 16 amino acids. The ends lost 6 bases at V and 1 base at J; junction bases unmatched: 9. Per germline, CDR1 MNHNS and CDR2 SASEGT. DNA for the CDR3: TGTGCCAGCAGCCCCCAGGGGGTGCTTTCTGGAAACACCATATATTTT. It yields the protein CASSPQGVLSGNTIYF.

This clonotype has at least ten counts. This rearrangement joins TRBV12-3 or TRBV12-4 to TRBJ2-2; perhaps D is TRBD1 or TRBD2 (6 bases each). CDR3 length equals 16 residues. The V and J ends lost 5 bases and 5 bases respectively, with 18 bases between them. The CDR3 loop is CASSPQGSAGTGELFF. The DNA of the CDR3 is TGTGCCAGCAGTCCACAGGGATCGGCGGGGACCGGGGAGCTGTTTTTT.

This clonotype was counted only a few times. This chain uses TRBV7-9 with TRBJ2-1; 7 positions agree with TRBD1. The CDR3 length is 15 residues. CDR1 is SEHNR and CDR2 is FQNEAQ in the germline V gene (reference sequence). J gave up 5 bases and V 2 bases, and 6 bases lay outside the gene matches. This chain's CDR3 is CASSLSGTANNEQFF. The CDR3 DNA is TGTGCCAGCAGCTTATCCGGGACAGCGAACAATGAGCAGTTCTTC. The whole variable domain, filled in from reference TRBV7-9 and TRBJ2-1, reads DTGVSQNPRHKITKRGQNVTFRCDPISEHNRLYWYRQTLGQGPEFLTYFQNEAQLEKSRLLSDRFSAERPKGSFSTLEIQRTEQGDSAMYLCASSLSGTANNEQFFGPGTRLTVL.

This clonotype was counted at least ten times. The rearrangement joins TRBV20-1 to TRBJ2-3; 9 bases are a match to TRBD2. Germline values: CDR1 DFQATT, CDR2 SNEGSKA (reference sequence). V was clipped by 3 bases and J by 0 bases; unmatched bases: 10. This CDR3 region has 17 residues. Written as DNA, the CDR3 is TGCAGTGCTAGCGCTAGCGGGATGAGCGGGAGCACAGATACGCAGTATTTT. Translated: CSASASGMSGSTDTQYF.